This TCR beta chain was documented in a study of cytomegalovirus exposure and HLA in healthy donors. The study, taken as a whole, reports: Reportedly, cytomegalovirus status was diagnosed with high sensitivity and specificity. Analyzed later, association rates of TCRs varied across HLA loci, with DRB1 most and HLA-C fewest.

Primers: 60 Vbeta forward and 13 Jbeta reverse. This table comes from immunoSEQ multiplex PCR, and its TCRdb copy is limited to in-frame clones, with some not included. The table shows 90,000 to 130,000 clones, with approximately 83% occurring only once. For this clone: The antigen remains unidentified. Other DNA sequences in the sample encode the same CDR3.

Trimming removed 2 bases from V and 2 bases from J; junction bases left unmatched: 3. There are 14 residues in the CDR3. Germline CDR1 and CDR2: SGHRS and YFSETQ. This receptor was identified in a middle-aged man in good health and CMV-seronegative. Sequencing was carried out using PBMCs. The V and J genes are TRBV5-1 and TRBJ1-1, with 7 bases matching TRBD1. CDR3 sequence (DNA): TGCGCCAGCAGCTTAGGAGGGGGCAACACTGAAGCTTTCTTT. Translated, it gives CASSLGGGNTEAFF.